The 16 T cell receptor beta chains listed next were all sequenced from one sample in a study of identical twins. TCRdb itself ran the 5' RACE reads through MiXCR, one entry per CDR3 protein. Among some 500,000 distinct CDR3 sequences listed, approximately 15% were seen once. The data were also submitted as part of a second study, on yellow fever vaccine responses in identical twins.

Sequencing was carried out using CD4+ T cells sorted from blood. The receptors derive from a woman aged 18-29 years in good health.

In its sample, this clonotype was seen a few times. The CDR3 region has the DNA TGTGCCAGCAGCCCCGGGTGGGTCGAGCAGTACTTC. Protein: CASSPGWVEQYF. The chain couples TRBV11-2 to TRBJ2-7; unclear D gene. Trimming took 5 bases from V and 6 from J, leaving 11 bases between them. The CDR3 sequence is 12 residues long. Germline V CDR1 and CDR2: SGHAT, FQNNGV.

This clonotype occurred many times. The V gene is TRBV29-1, the J gene TRBJ2-5; a possible D gene is TRBD2 (6 bases). The CDR3 loop spans 13 amino acids. The germline CDR1 and CDR2 sequences are SQVTM and ANQGSEA. Trimming stripped 4 bases from V and 4 bases from J, with 13 bases between. The CDR3 protein is CSVGSGGIETQYF. DNA for the CDR3: TGCAGCGTTGGCTCTGGCGGGATAGAGACCCAGTACTTC. Supplemented by reference TRBV29-1 and TRBJ2-5, the full variable domain reads SAVISQKPSRDICQRGTSLTIQCQVDSQVTMMFWYRQQPGQSLTLIATANQGSEATYESGFVIDKFPISRPNLTFSTLTVSNMSPEDSSIYLCSVGSGGIETQYFGPGTRLLVL.

This clonotype came up many times. The rearrangement joins TRBV7-2 to TRBJ2-3; 12 positions agree with TRBD1. J lost 11 bases, V lost 4 bases, and 10 bases had no gene match. The CDR3 spans 15 residues. The germline V gene encodes CDR1 SGHTA and CDR2 FQGNSA. The CDR3 protein is CASSSETGTGGGQYF. The CDR3 DNA sequence: TGTGCCAGCAGCTCCGAAACCGGGACAGGGGGCGGGCAGTATTTT.

V is TRBV11-2 and J is TRBJ2-2, with a weak D call TRBD1 (7 bases). V shed 5 bases and J shed 6 bases, with 16 bases lying between them. The germline CDR1 and CDR2 sequences are SGHAT and FQNNGV. The CDR3 covers 15 residues. The CDR3 loop is CASSPTGRSAGELFF. CDR3 bases: TGTGCCAGCAGCCCGACAGGGAGGTCGGCCGGGGAGCTGTTTTTT.

This clonotype has ten or more counts. J is TRBJ2-3 and V is TRBV25-1, with 9 bases aligning to TRBD2. This CDR3 has 19 amino acids. V shed 2 bases, J shed 3 bases, and the junction held 15 bases outside the gene matches. From germline, CDR1 is MGHDK and CDR2 SYGVNS. The CDR3: CASSEKGGIAGARTDTQYF. The CDR3 coding sequence is TGTGCCAGCAGTGAAAAAGGAGGAATAGCGGGAGCTCGTACAGATACGCAGTATTTT.

This clonotype has ten or more counts. The chain links TRBV12-3 or TRBV12-4 to TRBJ2-7; D possibly corresponds to TRBD1 (6 bases). This CDR3 is 14 amino acids long. The V end lost 6 bases, the J end lost 4 bases, and 16 bases lay between the germline ends. The CDR3 DNA reads TGTGCCAGCAGCTTTGGGGGCCTACCTTACGAGCAGTACTTC. Translating it yields CASSFGGLPYEQYF.

The V and J genes are TRBV5-1 and TRBJ1-4, with TRBD1 as a possible D gene (5 bases). V was cut by 1 base and J by 0 bases, with 10 bases left in between. Germline V lookup: CDR1 SGHRS, CDR2 YFSETQ. This CDR3 has 16 residues. Written as DNA, the CDR3 is TGCGCCAGCAGCTTGTTTTGGGGCGCAACTAATGAAAAACTGTTTTTT. It is translated as CASSLFWGATNEKLFF.

V gene TRBV12-3 or TRBV12-4 combines with J gene TRBJ2-2; TRBD2 matches at 7 bases. This CDR3 has 16 amino acids. J gave up 8 bases and V 3 bases, and 12 bases lay outside the gene matches. The DNA for the CDR3 is TGTGCCAGCAGTTTGGGTCACAGCGGGGTACCAGGGGAGCTGTTTTTT. Its translation is CASSLGHSGVPGELFF.

J is TRBJ1-2 and V is TRBV27; 7 bases are shared with TRBD1. Trimming removed 5 bases from V and 4 bases from J; junction bases left unmatched: 4. The CDR3 contains 13 residues. Germline CDR1 and CDR2: MNHEY and SMNVEV (reference sequence). The CDR3 nucleotides are TGTGCCAGCAGTCGACAGGGAACCTATGGCTACACCTTC. Encoded protein: CASSRQGTYGYTF.

At least ten counts were recorded for this clonotype. This rearrangement joins TRBV7-2 to TRBJ2-3; D is ambiguous. The ends were cut back, 0 bases at V and 5 bases at J, with 6 bases in the middle. The length of the CDR3 is 13 residues. Germline V gene sequence: CDR1 SGHTA, CDR2 FQGNSA. The CDR3 DNA sequence: TGTGCCAGCAGCTTAGCAGAAGGAGATACGCAGTATTTT. Amino acid sequence: CASSLAEGDTQYF.

This clonotype was found a few times. The chain links TRBV9 to TRBJ2-5, with 10 bases that match TRBD2. CDR3 length equals 16 residues. Per the germline V gene, CDR1 is SGDLS and CDR2 is YYNGEE. With V trimmed by 2 bases and J by 3 bases, 7 bases remained unmatched. CDR3 DNA: TGTGCCAGCAGCGTGTCGAAAGCGGGGGGGGAAGAGACCCAGTACTTC. Translated: CASSVSKAGGEETQYF.

In this sample, this clonotype turned up a few times. The J gene is TRBJ2-7, the V gene TRBV12-3 or TRBV12-4; 8 bases fit TRBD2. Trimming cost V 6 bases and J 5 bases; bases outside gene matches: 9. The CDR3 has 14 amino acids. This chain's CDR3 is CASSQGTSLHEQYF. The CDR3 DNA reads as TGTGCCAGCAGCCAGGGGACTAGTCTCCACGAGCAGTACTTC.

This clonotype was found many times. The chain has TRBV7-2 and TRBJ2-2; a possible D gene is TRBD2 (6 bases). The CDR3 totals 13 residues. Germline V CDR1 and CDR2: SGHTA, FQGNSA. V was cut by 5 bases and J by 5 bases, with 9 bases left in between. CDR3 region: CASSAGPTGELFF. DNA of the CDR3: TGTGCCAGCAGCGCGGGACCGACCGGGGAGCTGTTTTTT.

This clonotype was picked up a small number of times. V gene TRBV20-1 combines with J gene TRBJ2-7; the D gene is possibly TRBD2 (6 bases). Germline values: CDR1 DFQATT, CDR2 SNEGSKA (reference sequence). Trimming pared 0 bases from V and 1 base from J, leaving 7 bases between. CDR3 length: 13 residues. CDR3: CSAREGGSYEQYF. The CDR3 nucleotides read TGCAGTGCTAGAGAGGGGGGTTCCTACGAGCAGTACTTC.

The V and J genes are TRBV11-2 and TRBJ2-3; 9 nucleotides match TRBD2. Germline V lookup: CDR1 SGHAT, CDR2 FQNNGV. V lost 5 bases to trimming and J lost 0 bases; unmatched junction nucleotides: 12. The CDR3 loop spans 18 amino acids. The CDR3 DNA reads as TGTGCCAGCAGCCTCGATGGCGGGGGGGCTCCCAGCACAGATACGCAGTATTTT. This codes for CASSLDGGGAPSTDTQYF.

The genes are TRBV25-1 and TRBJ2-5, with a possible D match to TRBD1 (5 bases). This CDR3 is 15 amino acids long. V dropped 4 bases and J dropped 5 bases, with 17 bases sitting between them. Germline V gene lookup returns CDR1 MGHDK and CDR2 SYGVNS. The DNA for the CDR3 is TGTGCCAGCAGTGTCCAAGGGGATGTGAGGGAGACCCAGTACTTC. Protein sequence: CASSVQGDVRETQYF.